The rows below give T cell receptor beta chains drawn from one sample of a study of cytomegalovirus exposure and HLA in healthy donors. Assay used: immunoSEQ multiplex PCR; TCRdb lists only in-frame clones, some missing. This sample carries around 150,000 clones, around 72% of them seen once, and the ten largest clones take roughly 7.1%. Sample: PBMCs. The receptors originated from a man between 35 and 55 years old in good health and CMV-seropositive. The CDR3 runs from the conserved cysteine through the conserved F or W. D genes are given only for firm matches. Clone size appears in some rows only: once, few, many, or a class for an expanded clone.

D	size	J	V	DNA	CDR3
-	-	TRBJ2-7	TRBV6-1	TGTGCCAGTTCAACGTGGGGCCAGGGGAACGAGCAGTACTTC	CASSTWGQGNEQYF
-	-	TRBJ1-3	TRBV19	TGTGTTACACAGGGTTTCTCTGGAAACACCATATATTTT	CVTQGFSGNTIYF
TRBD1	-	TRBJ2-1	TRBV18	TGTGCCAGCTCCAAGGACAGGGGGAAATCAAATGAGCAGTTCTTC	CASSKDRGKSNEQFF
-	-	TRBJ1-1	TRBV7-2	TGTGCCAGCAGCCGCGGGACTTACACTGAAGCTTTCTTT	CASSRGTYTEAFF
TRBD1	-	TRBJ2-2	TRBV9	TGTGCCAGCAGCCTCTCCCAGGGGGCGGGGGAGCTGTTTTTT	CASSLSQGAGELFF
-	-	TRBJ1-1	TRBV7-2	TGTGCCAGCAGCTACGCGGGACGCCTGGGTAGGGCTTTCTTT	CASSYAGRLGRAFF
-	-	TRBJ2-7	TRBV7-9	TGTGCCAGCAGCGCCGGGGGGCCTGGCTACCGTGGGCAGTACTTC	CASSAGGPGYRGQYF
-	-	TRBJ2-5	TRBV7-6	TGTGCCAGCAGCTTAGCCCAGGGAGAGACCCAGTACTTC	CASSLAQGETQYF
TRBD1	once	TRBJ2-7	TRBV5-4	TGTGCCAGCAGCCAAGGGACAGCCTACGAGCAGTACTTC	CASSQGTAYEQYF
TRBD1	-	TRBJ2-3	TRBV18	TGTGCCAGCTCATCCTACAGGGGTCTGGCAGATACGCAGTATTTT	CASSSYRGLADTQYF
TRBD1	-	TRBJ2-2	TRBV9	TGTGCCAGCAGCGCCGGACAGGTGGAGAACACCGGGGAGCTGTTTTTT	CASSAGQVENTGELFF
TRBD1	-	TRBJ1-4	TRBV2	TGTGCCAGCAGTTCAACAGGGGGCGCTGATGAAAAACTGTTTTTT	CASSSTGGADEKLFF
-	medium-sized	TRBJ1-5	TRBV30	TGTGCCTGGAGTAACGGGAGGGATCAGCCCCAGCATTTT	CAWSNGRDQPQHF
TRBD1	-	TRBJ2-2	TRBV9	TGTGCCAGCAGCGTAGGGGACAATGGACAGGCGAACACCGGGGAGCTGTTTTTT	CASSVGDNGQANTGELFF
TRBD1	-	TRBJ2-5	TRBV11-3	TGTGCCAGCAGCTCGGGACAGGGGGCGGGAGAGACCCAGTACTTC	CASSSGQGAGETQYF
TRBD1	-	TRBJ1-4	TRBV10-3	TGTGCCATCAGTGACCAGGGGGCTAATGAAAAACTGTTTTTT	CAISDQGANEKLFF
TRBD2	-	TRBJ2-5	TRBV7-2	TGTGCCAGCAGCTCAGGACTAGCGGGGGGTACAGAGACCCAGTACTTC	CASSSGLAGGTETQYF
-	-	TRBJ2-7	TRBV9	TGTGCCAGCAGCGTAGGGAGGGGCCCACAGCGGTACGAGCAGTACTTC	CASSVGRGPQRYEQYF
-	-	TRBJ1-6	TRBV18	TGTGCCAGCTCACCTTACCTTCAGGGAAGCTCCTATAATTCACCCCTCCACTTT	CASSPYLQGSSYNSPLHF
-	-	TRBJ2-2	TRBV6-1	TGTGCCAGCAGTGAAGGACTCCCGGGACAAGCGAACACCGGGGAGCTGTTTTTT	CASSEGLPGQANTGELFF
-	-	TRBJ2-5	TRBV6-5	TGTGCCAGCAGTTACTTGATCAACAGCGGCGGGGAGACCCAGTACTTC	CASSYLINSGGETQYF
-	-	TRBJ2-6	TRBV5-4	TGTGCCAGCAGCCCAGGACAATTCTCTGGGGCCAACGTCCTGACTTTC	CASSPGQFSGANVLTF
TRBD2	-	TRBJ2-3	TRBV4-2	TGTGCCAGCAGCCCTCAGGGGACTAGCGGGGGGGCTTATACGCAGTATTTT	CASSPQGTSGGAYTQYF
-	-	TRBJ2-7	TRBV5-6	TGTGCCAGCAGCTATCTAGGGGGGGCGCGACGATCCTACGAGCAGTACTTC	CASSYLGGARRSYEQYF
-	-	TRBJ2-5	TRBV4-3	TGCGCCAGCAGCCAAGGGGACTCCCCGGGGGAGACCCAGTACTTC	CASSQGDSPGETQYF
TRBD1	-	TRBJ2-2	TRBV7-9	TGTGCCAGCAGCCGTACCGGGACAGGGGGTCCCGGGGAGCTGTTTTTT	CASSRTGTGGPGELFF
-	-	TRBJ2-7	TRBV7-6	TGTGCCAGCAGCTTAGAACCCGGGGTATTAAGTGAGCAGTACTTC	CASSLEPGVLSEQYF
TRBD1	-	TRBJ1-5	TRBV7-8	TGTGCCAGCAGCTCGACCCATCTATTCAGGGGGAGTAATCAGCCCCAGCATTTT	CASSSTHLFRGSNQPQHF
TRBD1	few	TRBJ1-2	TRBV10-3	TGTGCCATCAGTGAGGCCGGGACAGTGCAAGGCTACACCTTC	CAISEAGTVQGYTF
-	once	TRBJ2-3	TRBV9	TGTGCCAGCAGCGTAGGTGTAGGGAGTACAGATACGCAGTATTTT	CASSVGVGSTDTQYF
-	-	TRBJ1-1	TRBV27	TGTGCCAGCAGTTTCCGGGGGACTGAAGCTTTCTTT	CASSFRGTEAFF
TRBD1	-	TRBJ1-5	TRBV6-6	TGTGCCAGCAGAACAGGGGGCGCGGAGCAGCCCCAGCATTTT	CASRTGGAEQPQHF
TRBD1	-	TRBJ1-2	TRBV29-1	TGCAGCGTCCAGGACAGGGGGCAAGTGAGTTGGTCTGGCTACACCTTC	CSVQDRGQVSWSGYTF
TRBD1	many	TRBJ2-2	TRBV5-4	TGTGCCAGCAGCTTGGGGGACAGGAGGGAGCTGTTTTTT	CASSLGDRRELFF
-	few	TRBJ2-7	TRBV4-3	TGCGCCAGCAGCCAAGCGTACGAGCAGTACTTC	CASSQAYEQYF
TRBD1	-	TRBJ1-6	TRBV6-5	TGTGCCAGCAGTTACTCATGGGACAGGGATTCACCCCTCCACTTT	CASSYSWDRDSPLHF
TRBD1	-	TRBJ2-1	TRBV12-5	TGTGCTAGTGGTTCCCGGGGACAGGGGGCCTACAATGAGCAGTTCTTC	CASGSRGQGAYNEQFF
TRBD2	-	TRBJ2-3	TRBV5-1	TGCGCCAGCAGCTTGGCGGGACTAGCGGGGAACACAGATACGCAGTATTTT	CASSLAGLAGNTDTQYF
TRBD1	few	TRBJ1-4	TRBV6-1	TGTGCCAGCAGACGCGTGACAGGGATCGGTGAAAAACTGTTTTTT	CASRRVTGIGEKLFF
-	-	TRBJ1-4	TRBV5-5	TGTGCCAGCAGCTTACAGGGTCTGGGGGAAAAACTGTTTTTT	CASSLQGLGEKLFF
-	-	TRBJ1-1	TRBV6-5	TGTGCCAGCAGTTACTCTCGGGTCGGTGCTCCTGAAGCTTTCTTT	CASSYSRVGAPEAFF
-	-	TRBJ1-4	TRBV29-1	TGCAGCGTTGATAGGGGGTCGGGCGAAAAACTGTTTTTT	CSVDRGSGEKLFF
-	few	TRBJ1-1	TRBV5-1	TGCGCCAGCAGCTTGGTTGGGGGGGTGAACACTGAAGCTTTCTTT	CASSLVGGVNTEAFF
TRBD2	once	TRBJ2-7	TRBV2	TGTGCCAGCAGTGTCGCTAGCGGGGGGCCCCCCTACGAGCAGTACTTC	CASSVASGGPPYEQYF
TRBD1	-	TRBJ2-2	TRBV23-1	TGCGCCAGCAGTCAATCGGGACAGAGGTCCGGGGAGCTGTTTTTT	CASSQSGQRSGELFF
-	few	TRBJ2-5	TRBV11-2	TGTGCCAGCAGCTTAACAGGGAAAGAGACCCAGTACTTC	CASSLTGKETQYF
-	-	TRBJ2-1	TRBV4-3	TGCGCCAGCAGCCATGCCGGCGGCAACAATGAGCAGTTCTTC	CASSHAGGNNEQFF
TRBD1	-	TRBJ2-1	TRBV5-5	TGTGCCAGCAGCTTGGAGACAGGGGTGAGGCACAATGAGCAGTTCTTC	CASSLETGVRHNEQFF
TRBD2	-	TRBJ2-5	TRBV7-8	TGTGCCAGCAGCTCCCCTCGGGGAGGGAGAGAGACCCAGTACTTC	CASSSPRGGRETQYF
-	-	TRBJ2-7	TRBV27	TGTGCCAGCAGTTTATCCGGCGGGCCGGCGGGAGAGCAGTACTTC	CASSLSGGPAGEQYF
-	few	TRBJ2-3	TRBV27	TGTGCCAGCGGGTGGGGCCCTACAGATACGCAGTATTTT	CASGWGPTDTQYF
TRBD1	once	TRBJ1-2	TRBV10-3	TGTGCCATCAGCCTGGGACAGGCGGAGGGCTACACCTTC	CAISLGQAEGYTF
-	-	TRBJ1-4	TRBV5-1	TGCGCCAGCGGCTTGAAGGTTCAGGGGTCTGAAAAACTGTTTTTT	CASGLKVQGSEKLFF
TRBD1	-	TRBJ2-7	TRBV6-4	TGTGCCATCTCCGGGACAGGAGCCTACGAGCAGTACTTC	CAISGTGAYEQYF
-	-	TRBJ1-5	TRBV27	TGTGCCAGCAGTTCGGGGGGATACAGGATCAATCAGCCCCAGCATTTT	CASSSGGYRINQPQHF
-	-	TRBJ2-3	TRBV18	TGTGCCAGCTCACCGCTATTTCGGGGTAGGATTGGAGATACGCAGTGTTTT	CASSPLFRGRIGDTQCF
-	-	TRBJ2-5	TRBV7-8	TGTGCCAGCAGCTTACAGGTACAAGAGACCCAGTACTTC	CASSLQVQETQYF
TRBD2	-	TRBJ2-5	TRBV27	TGTGCCAGCAGTTTGAAGGCGGGGGTGTACCAAGAGACCCAGTACTTC	CASSLKAGVYQETQYF
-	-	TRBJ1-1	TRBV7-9	TGTGCCAGCAGGGCCACTGAAGCTTTCTTT	CASRATEAFF
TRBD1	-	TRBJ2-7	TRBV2	TGTGCCAGCAGTAACAGGGGTCACTACGAACAGTACTTC	CASSNRGHYEQYF